One and the same sample provided the 7 T cell receptor beta chains below, sequenced in a study of T cell repertoires in aging, cancer and after chemotherapy. TCR beta rearrangements were amplified from peripheral blood genomic DNA. TRB rearrangements spanning V, D and J were amplified using mixed TRB-A/B primers. Using its own MiXCR run on the multiplex PCR reads, TCRdb lists one record per CDR3 protein. Here the sample spans around 2,000 distinct CDR3 sequences, roughly 60% being singletons. The sequencing sample was made of blood. These TCRs come from a human donor with a solid tumor.

This chain uses TRBV30 with TRBJ1-3, with D uncertain. CDR1 and CDR2 from the germline V gene are GTSNPN and SVGIG (reference sequence). Trimming took 2 bases from V and 3 from J, leaving 5 bases between them. CDR3 length equals 12 residues. The chain's CDR3 is CAWSRSGNTIYF. CDR3 coding DNA: TGTGCCTGGAGTAGAAGTGGAAACACCATATATTTT.

The J gene is TRBJ2-7, the V gene TRBV7-3; 7 positions match TRBD2. The length of the CDR3 is 13 residues. Germline V gene data show CDR1 as SGHTA and CDR2 as FQGTGA. V lost 3 bases and J lost 5; bases outside the gene matches: 4. CDR3 sequence (DNA): TGTGCCAGCAGCTTGACTGCGGGGGACGAGCAGTACTTC. It translates to CASSLTAGDEQYF.

The J gene is TRBJ2-7, the V gene TRBV11-2, with D hard to call. There are 13 residues in the CDR3. Per germline, CDR1 SGHAT and CDR2 FQNNGV. The germline V and J ends were trimmed by 4 bases and 0 bases, with 7 bases remaining between them. CDR3 in amino acids: CASSSGYSYEQYF. The CDR3 DNA reads TGTGCCAGCAGCTCGGGTTACTCCTACGAGCAGTACTTC.

This clonotype has only one observation. The chain has TRBV7-9 and TRBJ2-7, with 9 bases aligning to TRBD2. Germline assignment: CDR1 SEHNR and CDR2 FQNEAQ (reference sequence). The CDR3 is 17 amino acids. J was trimmed by 6 bases and V by 0 bases; bases with no gene match: 12. The CDR3 region has the DNA TGTGCCAGCAGCTTAGCTGTGGGCGGGAGGGCCTTCGGCGAGCAGTACTTC. Translation gives CASSLAVGGRAFGEQYF.

The V call is TRBV7-6, the J call TRBJ2-3; 10 bases line up with TRBD2. With 4 bases clipped from V and 4 bases from J, the junction kept 5 bases outside the gene matches. CDR1 and CDR2 from the germline V gene are SGHVS and FNYEAQ. This CDR3 is built from 15 residues. Written as DNA, the CDR3 is TGTGCCAGCAGCTCCCCCGGGACTAGCGCAGATACGCAGTATTTT. This sequence encodes CASSSPGTSADTQYF.

The V call is TRBV11-2, the J call TRBJ1-1; unclear D gene. Deletions cut 7 bases from V and 2 bases from J, with 23 bases between. The CDR3 extends over 17 amino acids. Germline V lookup: CDR1 SGHAT, CDR2 FQNNGV. The CDR3 bases are TGTGCCAGCACTAGTTGGGCAGCCCAAGTACCCAACACTGAAGCTTTCTTT. It yields the protein CASTSWAAQVPNTEAFF. Full variable domain (rest looked up from reference TRBV11-2 and TRBJ1-1): EAGVAQSPRYKIIEKRQSVAFWCNPISGHATLYWYQQILGQGPKLLIQFQNNGVVDDSQLPKDRFSAERLKGVDSTLKIQPAKLEDSAVYLCASTSWAAQVPNTEAFFGQGTRLTVV.

The gene calls are TRBV5-4 and TRBJ2-2, with TRBD1 matching 7 bases. The germline V gene has CDR1 SGHNT and CDR2 YYREEE (reference sequence). V was clipped by 5 bases and J by 3 bases; unmatched bases: 10. This CDR3 is built from 16 residues. The DNA for the CDR3 is TGTGCCAGCAGTTTTCTCCGGGACAGTTACACCGGGGAGCTGTTTTTT. As protein: CASSFLRDSYTGELFF. The whole variable domain, filled in from reference TRBV5-4 and TRBJ2-2, reads ETGVTQSPTHLIKTRGQQVTLRCSSQSGHNTVSWYQQALGQGPQFIFQYYREEENGRGNFPPRFSGLQFPNYSSELNVNALELDDSALYLCASSFLRDSYTGELFFGEGSRLTVL.